The 27 T cell receptor beta chains in this list originate from one sample, sequenced in a study of blood T cell repertoires in COVID-19 (dated by TCRdb to about 2020). The library was built by means of the immunoSEQ multiplex PCR assay. TCRdb took this table from immuneACCESS and kept in-frame rearrangements with V and J called. Such tables lack part of the clones; where checked against another copy, unresolved V genes explain under half of the gap, and the rest is unexplained. This sample comprises tens of thousands of clones, over 85% of them detected only once. The ten most abundant clones make up roughly 2.3% of the sample. The sequenced material came from peripheral blood. The receptors originated from a man aged 50 to 60 with acute or convalescent COVID-19.

The chain joins TRBV2 to TRBJ1-2, with 7 bases matching TRBD1. CDR3 size: 14 residues. V dropped 4 bases and J dropped 3; count of bases not matched to a gene: 5. Germline assignment: CDR1 SNHLY and CDR2 FYNNEI. CDR3 sequence: CASSVGQEYYGYTF. In DNA form, the CDR3 reads TGTGCCAGCAGTGTCGGACAGGAGTACTATGGCTACACCTTC. Looking up the rest from reference TRBV2 and TRBJ1-2 gives the full variable domain: EPEVTQTPSHQVTQMGQEVILRCVPISNHLYFYWYRQILGQKVEFLVSFYNNEISEKSEIFDDQFSVERPDGSNFTLKIRSTKLEDSAMYFCASSVGQEYYGYTFGSGTRLTVV.

The gene calls are TRBV7-9 and TRBJ1-6; no reliable D call. Germline values: CDR1 SEHNR, CDR2 FQNEAQ (reference sequence). Trimming took 1 base from V and 6 from J, leaving 10 bases between them. The CDR3 is made up of 15 amino acids. CDR3 in amino acids: CASSLVEAVNSPLHF. CDR3 nucleotides: TGTGCCAGCAGCTTAGTCGAGGCAGTTAATTCACCCCTCCACTTT.

The chain recombines TRBV7-2 with TRBJ1-1; no definite D call. The CDR3 runs to 14 residues. Looked up from germline, CDR1 is SGHTA and CDR2 is FQGNSA. The germline V and J ends were trimmed by 5 bases and 11 bases, with 21 bases remaining between them. The CDR3 region has the DNA TGTGCCAGCAGCCAACAAACGCAGGTAGCGGGTGCTTTCTTT. It encodes CASSQQTQVAGAFF.

This clone was counted a single time. This chain connects TRBV5-1 to TRBJ1-2, with D unclear. Trimming stripped 0 bases from V and 4 bases from J, with 16 bases between. Germline V gene data show CDR1 as SGHRS and CDR2 as YFSETQ. This CDR3 has 16 amino acids. Written as DNA, the CDR3 is TGCGCCAGCAGCTTGGAAGCTGGGGATGGAGGCTATGGCTACACCTTC. Amino acid sequence: CASSLEAGDGGYGYTF.

The chain uses TRBV30 and TRBJ1-1, with unresolved D. The V gene lost 7 bases and the J gene lost 7 bases, with 13 bases spanning the gap. CDR1 GTSNPN and CDR2 SVGIG come from the germline V gene (reference sequence). The CDR3 contains 11 residues. The CDR3 protein is CAFRGMGEAFF. The CDR3 bases are TGTGCCTTCCGGGGTATGGGTGAAGCTTTCTTT.

This clone was counted once. The chain carries TRBV5-1 and TRBJ2-1, with 15 positions matching TRBD2. CDR3 length: 17 residues. The germline gives CDR1 SGHRS, CDR2 YFSETQ. The ends lost 3 bases at V and 7 bases at J; junction bases unmatched: 8. DNA for the CDR3: TGCGCCAGCAGCTCGCTCGGGACTAGCGGGGGGAGGAATGAGCAGTTCTTC. Protein product: CASSSLGTSGGRNEQFF.

The chain has TRBV19 and TRBJ2-3; D may be TRBD2 (6 bases). This CDR3 has 15 residues. V lost 7 bases to trimming and J lost 2 bases, with 16 bases between them. The germline gives CDR1 LNHDA, CDR2 SQIVND (reference sequence). CDR3 nucleotides: TGTGCCAGTACTTTTAATGCGGGGCCCACAGATACGCAGTATTTT. Translation gives CASTFNAGPTDTQYF.

The chain links TRBV3-1 (or the pseudogene TRBV3-2) to TRBJ2-1, with 9 positions matching TRBD2. This CDR3 is built from 15 residues. CDR1 is LGHDT, CDR2 YNNKEL, per germline (reference sequence). With 6 bases clipped from V and 2 bases from J, the junction kept 5 bases outside the gene matches. The CDR3 region is CASSPGLAPYNEQFF. CDR3 coding DNA: TGTGCCAGCAGTCCGGGACTAGCCCCCTACAATGAGCAGTTCTTC.

This clone was seen only a few times. This chain uses TRBV29-1 with TRBJ2-1, with 8 bases fitting TRBD2. Germline CDR1 reads SQVTM; CDR2 reads ANQGSEA. CDR3 length: 12 residues. Trimming took 6 bases from V and 9 from J; bases not matched to a gene: 7. CDR3 amino acids: CSVTGTRGEQFF. The CDR3 DNA sequence: TGCAGCGTAACCGGGACTAGAGGTGAGCAGTTCTTC.

This clone was detected once. V gene TRBV4-1 combines with J gene TRBJ2-7, with 14 bases fitting TRBD2. The trim removed 1 base at V and 4 bases at J, leaving 0 bases unmatched. Germline lookup yields CDR1 MGHRA and CDR2 YSYEKL. The CDR3 totals 15 residues. Here the CDR3 DNA reads TGCGCCAGCAGCCAAGGGACTAGCGGGAGGTACGAGCAGTACTTC. It yields the protein CASSQGTSGRYEQYF.

This clone was counted once. This chain joins TRBV19 and TRBJ1-3, with D possibly matching TRBD1 (6 bases). Trimming cost V 5 bases and J 3 bases, with 17 bases left between them. Germline CDR1 LNHDA, CDR2 SQIVND (reference sequence). This CDR3 has 16 residues. The CDR3 coding sequence is TGTGCCAGTAGTCTAAGCTTCACAGGGTTTGGAAACACCATATATTTT. It encodes CASSLSFTGFGNTIYF.

The J gene is TRBJ1-6, the V gene TRBV30, with D possibly matching TRBD1 (5 bases). The germline V gene encodes CDR1 GTSNPN and CDR2 SVGIG (reference sequence). The V and J ends lost 3 bases and 8 bases respectively, with 11 bases between them. The CDR3 has 13 amino acids. For the CDR3, the DNA is TGTGCCTGGAGCGTGGACACTGATTCACCCCTCCACTTT. This codes for CAWSVDTDSPLHF.

The chain has TRBV10-1 and TRBJ1-1; D gene ambiguous. V was clipped by 0 bases and J by 4 bases, with 6 bases between them. The length of the CDR3 is 13 residues. CDR1 and CDR2 from the germline V gene are WNHNN and SYGVQD (reference sequence). In DNA form, the CDR3 reads TGCGCCAGCAGTGAGTCGGAGCTCACTGAAGCTTTCTTT. Protein sequence: CASSESELTEAFF.

The chain joins TRBV7-9 to TRBJ2-6; possible D gene TRBD2, 6 bases. The CDR3 spans 19 residues. V was clipped by 2 bases and J by 0 bases, with 17 bases between them. CDR1 is SEHNR and CDR2 is FQNEAQ in the germline V gene (reference sequence). The CDR3 loop reads CASSLSLGLESSGANVLTF. CDR3 DNA sequence: TGTGCCAGCAGCTTATCATTGGGACTTGAGAGCTCTGGGGCCAACGTCCTGACTTTC.

The rearrangement links TRBV6-6 to TRBJ2-3; 9 positions agree with TRBD2. The trim removed 5 bases at V and 2 bases at J, leaving 8 bases unmatched. This CDR3 contains 16 residues. Germline CDR1 and CDR2: MNHNY and SVGAGI (reference sequence). CDR3 in DNA: TGTGCCAGCAGTCGAGCGGGGGGTAGAGTCACAGATACGCAGTATTTT. This codes for CASSRAGGRVTDTQYF.

The chain's CDR3 is CASRPGQSNYEQYF. The CDR3 coding sequence is TGTGCCAGCAGACCGGGACAGAGTAACTACGAGCAGTACTTC. The chain carries TRBV27 and TRBJ2-7; 7 bases fit TRBD1. CDR1 is MNHEY and CDR2 is SMNVEV in the germline V gene (reference sequence). V trimming: 6 bases; J trimming: 3 bases; junction bases outside the gene matches: 8. The CDR3 is 14 residues long.

V and J are TRBV5-1 and TRBJ2-1, with a weak D call TRBD1 (6 bases). The CDR3 runs to 12 residues. Trimming left V 3 bases short and J 10 bases short, with 11 bases between. Germline V lookup: CDR1 SGHRS, CDR2 YFSETQ. The CDR3 sequence: CASSSQGQEQFF. The CDR3 region has the DNA TGCGCCAGCAGCTCCCAGGGGCAAGAGCAGTTCTTC.

The J gene is TRBJ1-2, the V gene TRBV2; 8 bases match TRBD1. The CDR3 is 13 amino acids. V lost 6 bases, J lost 3 bases, and 3 bases stayed unmatched. Germline-derived CDR1 and CDR2 are SNHLY and FYNNEI. The CDR3 here is CASSGDRYYGYTF. The CDR3, as DNA: TGTGCCAGCAGCGGGGACAGGTACTATGGCTACACCTTC.

The rearrangement links TRBV3-1 (or the pseudogene TRBV3-2) to TRBJ2-3; 9 bases match TRBD1. Germline CDR1 is LGHDT and CDR2 is YNNKEL (reference sequence). V shed 5 bases, J shed 6 bases, and the junction held 9 bases outside the gene matches. The CDR3 is made up of 15 amino acids. The CDR3 here is CASSMGTGWLDTQYF. The CDR3 DNA reads as TGTGCCAGCAGCATGGGGACAGGGTGGTTGGATACGCAGTATTTT.

The rearrangement links TRBV11-2 to TRBJ2-7, with 7 bases aligning to TRBD2. Trimming at V came to 0 bases and at J to 1 base, leaving 12 bases not matched to a gene. The germline V gene encodes CDR1 SGHAT and CDR2 FQNNGV. The CDR3 totals 18 residues. CDR3 coding DNA: TGTGCCAGCAGCTTAGACTCCGGGAGGCCCGATGTGTCCTACGAGCAGTACTTC. It specifies CASSLDSGRPDVSYEQYF.

The chain couples TRBV7-8 to TRBJ1-6; 9 bases are shared with TRBD1. Germline V gives CDR1 SGHVS, CDR2 FQNEAQ. This CDR3 contains 16 residues. V dropped 5 bases and J dropped 3; count of bases not matched to a gene: 5. The CDR3, as DNA: TGTGCCAGCAGCGGACAGGGGCCTGGCTATAATTCACCCCTCCACTTT. Its translation is CASSGQGPGYNSPLHF.

The chain employs TRBV6-1 and TRBJ1-1; D might be TRBD1 (6 bases). Germline V CDR1 and CDR2: MNHNS, SASEGT. V dropped 3 bases and J dropped 5 bases, with 10 bases sitting between them. The CDR3 is 13 residues long. The CDR3 sequence: CASSEGALTEAFF. The CDR3 nucleotides are TGTGCCAGCAGTGAGGGGGCGCTGACTGAAGCTTTCTTT.

This clone was recorded once. The rearrangement uses TRBV27 and TRBJ2-5; tentatively, D is TRBD2 (6 bases). V dropped 6 bases and J dropped 0 bases, with 11 bases sitting between them. This CDR3 has 14 amino acids. Germline loops: CDR1 MNHEY, CDR2 SMNVEV (reference sequence). The CDR3: CASREAGYQETQYF. Written as DNA, the CDR3 is TGTGCCAGCAGAGAGGCGGGGTACCAAGAGACCCAGTACTTC.

The V call is TRBV11-1, the J call TRBJ2-2; 9 nucleotides match TRBD1. CDR3 length: 15 residues. Germline trimming cut 5 bases from V and 4 bases from J; bases unmatched to any gene: 5. CDR1 is SGHAT and CDR2 is FQDESV in the germline V gene (reference sequence). The CDR3 region is CASSPDRGTTGELFF. The CDR3 DNA reads as TGTGCCAGCAGCCCCGACAGGGGGACCACCGGGGAGCTGTTTTTT.

V is TRBV7-2 and J is TRBJ2-3; 10 bases agree with TRBD2. Germline CDR1 reads SGHTA; CDR2 reads FQGNSA. The trim removed 1 base at V and 5 bases at J, leaving 6 bases unmatched. The CDR3 consists of 16 residues. The chain's CDR3 is CASSLGSGGAIDTQYF. DNA of the CDR3: TGTGCCAGCAGCTTAGGGAGCGGGGGGGCCATAGATACGCAGTATTTT.

The V and J genes are TRBV5-1 and TRBJ2-3; 12 bases map to TRBD2. The CDR3 loop spans 16 amino acids. Germline V CDR1 and CDR2: SGHRS, YFSETQ. The junction had 7 bases not matched to a gene; V was cut back by 4 bases and J by 4 bases. The CDR3 nucleotides read TGCGCCAGCAGCCCAAGGACTAGCGGGATCCCAGATACGCAGTATTTT. Translation gives CASSPRTSGIPDTQYF.

This clone was seen more than once but under ten times. J is TRBJ1-5 and V is TRBV5-1; TRBD1 might be the D (6 bases). The CDR3 has 15 amino acids. Germline V gene sequence: CDR1 SGHRS, CDR2 YFSETQ. Trimming left V 1 base short and J 6 bases short, with 14 bases between. CDR3 in amino acids: CASSLSGQLGQPQHF. CDR3 nucleotides: TGCGCCAGCAGCTTGAGTGGACAGCTCGGTCAGCCCCAGCATTTT.